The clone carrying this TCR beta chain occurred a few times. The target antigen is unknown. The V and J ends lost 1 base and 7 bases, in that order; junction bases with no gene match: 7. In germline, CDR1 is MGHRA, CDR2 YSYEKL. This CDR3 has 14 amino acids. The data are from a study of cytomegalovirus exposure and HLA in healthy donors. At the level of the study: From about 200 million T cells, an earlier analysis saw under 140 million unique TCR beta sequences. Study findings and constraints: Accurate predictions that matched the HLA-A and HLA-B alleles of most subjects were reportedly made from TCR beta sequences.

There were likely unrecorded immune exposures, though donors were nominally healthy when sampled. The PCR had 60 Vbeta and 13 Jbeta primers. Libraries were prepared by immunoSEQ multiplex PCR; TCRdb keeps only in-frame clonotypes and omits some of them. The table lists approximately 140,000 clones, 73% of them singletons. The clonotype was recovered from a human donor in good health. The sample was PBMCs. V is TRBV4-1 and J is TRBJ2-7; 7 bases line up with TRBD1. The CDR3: CASSQGDSTNEQYF. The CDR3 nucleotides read TGCGCCAGCAGCCAAGGGGACAGCACAAATGAGCAGTACTTC.